This is a list of T cell receptor beta chains from one sample in a study of OX40 agonist ivuxolimab in advanced cancers. Data came from immunoSEQ multiplex PCR; TCRdb stores just in-frame clones and leaves some out. Among 90,000 to 120,000 clones listed, approximately 89% were seen once. The material was CD4+ or CD8+ T cells sorted from blood, obtained in a trial of the OX40 agonist ivuxolimab. The source is an adult with an advanced solid tumor such as melanoma, head and neck, liver or kidney cancer. The CDR3 runs from the conserved cysteine through the conserved F or W. The order of the fields is V gene, D gene, clone size, J gene, CDR3 protein, CDR3 DNA. The D gene is left open where the match is weak. Size is stated for part of the rows, as once, few or many counts, or as a class when the clone is expanded.

V: TRBV5-6
D: .
size: .
J: TRBJ1-2
CDR3: CASSLVGGYTF
DNA: TGTGCCAGCAGCTTGGTCGGTGGCTACACCTTC

V: TRBV10-3
D: .
size: .
J: TRBJ2-3
CDR3: CATADSRDTDTQYF
DNA: TGTGCCACCGCCGACTCCCGCGATACAGATACGCAGTATTTT

V: TRBV7-6
D: .
size: .
J: TRBJ2-2
CDR3: CASSVQGNTGELFF
DNA: TGTGCCAGCAGCGTACAGGGGAACACCGGGGAGCTGTTTTTT

V: TRBV11-2
D: .
size: once
J: TRBJ2-5
CDR3: CASSPGTPQETQYF
DNA: TGTGCCAGCAGCCCTGGGACACCCCAAGAGACCCAGTACTTC

V: TRBV6-5
D: .
size: .
J: TRBJ2-7
CDR3: CASSGGAAQYF
DNA: TGTGCCAGCAGTGGGGGGGCAGCCCAGTACTTC

V: TRBV4-3
D: .
size: .
J: TRBJ1-1
CDR3: CASSQDLNTEAFF
DNA: TGCGCCAGCAGCCAAGATCTGAACACTGAAGCTTTCTTT

V: TRBV5-6
D: .
size: .
J: TRBJ2-1
CDR3: CATHFGPDTYNEQFF
DNA: TGTGCCACCCACTTTGGGCCAGATACCTACAATGAGCAGTTCTTC

V: TRBV19
D: .
size: .
J: TRBJ1-1
CDR3: CASSIQENTEAFF
DNA: TGTGCCAGTAGTATACAGGAGAACACTGAAGCTTTCTTT

V: TRBV18
D: TRBD1
size: .
J: TRBJ2-1
CDR3: CASSPRTGDNEQFF
DNA: TGTGCCAGCTCACCGAGGACAGGCGACAATGAGCAGTTCTTC

V: TRBV5-1
D: TRBD1
size: .
J: TRBJ1-2
CDR3: CASSLGDRSYGYTF
DNA: TGCGCCAGCAGCTTGGGGGACAGATCTTATGGCTACACCTTC

V: TRBV11-3
D: .
size: .
J: TRBJ1-1
CDR3: CASSLEGGGTEAFF
DNA: TGTGCCAGCAGCTTAGAGGGAGGGGGCACTGAAGCTTTCTTT

V: TRBV10-3
D: .
size: .
J: TRBJ1-4
CDR3: CAISEQGNEKLFF
DNA: TGTGCCATCAGTGAACAGGGAAATGAAAAACTGTTTTTT

V: TRBV11-2
D: TRBD1
size: once
J: TRBJ1-2
CDR3: CASSLESGGYYGYTF
DNA: TGTGCCAGCAGCTTAGAGTCAGGGGGCTACTATGGCTACACCTTC

V: TRBV5-4
D: .
size: .
J: TRBJ2-7
CDR3: CASSSLSSYEQYF
DNA: TGTGCCAGCAGCTCATTGAGCTCCTACGAGCAGTACTTC

V: TRBV7-3
D: .
size: .
J: TRBJ1-6
CDR3: CASSLDWNSPLHF
DNA: TGTGCCAGCAGCTTAGATTGGAATTCACCCCTCCACTTT

V: TRBV5-6
D: .
size: .
J: TRBJ2-2
CDR3: CASSFGWTVNTGELFF
DNA: TGTGCCAGCAGCTTCGGCTGGACAGTGAACACCGGGGAGCTGTTTTTT

V: TRBV9
D: TRBD2
size: .
J: TRBJ2-1
CDR3: CASSIHFGTSGRAGIVEQFF
DNA: TGTGCCAGCAGCATCCATTTCGGGACTAGCGGGAGGGCCGGCATTGTTGAGCAGTTCTTC

V: TRBV9
D: TRBD1
size: .
J: TRBJ1-1
CDR3: CASSVGDSMNTEAFF
DNA: TGTGCCAGCAGCGTGGGGGACAGCATGAACACTGAAGCTTTCTTT

V: TRBV28
D: .
size: .
J: TRBJ1-2
CDR3: CASSLYPDQGIYGYTF
DNA: TGTGCCAGCAGTTTATACCCGGATCAGGGGATCTATGGCTACACCTTC

V: TRBV5-6
D: .
size: .
J: TRBJ2-1
CDR3: CASSLSGEQFF
DNA: TGTGCCAGCAGCTTGTCCGGTGAGCAGTTCTTC

V: TRBV5-1
D: TRBD1
size: .
J: TRBJ2-2
CDR3: CASSLDRGFSTGELFF
DNA: TGCGCCAGCAGCTTGGACAGGGGATTTAGCACCGGGGAGCTGTTTTTT

V: TRBV5-6
D: TRBD1
size: .
J: TRBJ1-2
CDR3: CASSLGTGRSNYGYTF
DNA: TGTGCCAGCAGCTTGGGGACAGGACGATCTAACTATGGCTACACCTTC

V: TRBV19
D: TRBD1
size: once
J: TRBJ1-3
CDR3: CASRPGTASGNTIYF
DNA: TGTGCCAGTAGACCCGGGACAGCGTCCGGAAACACCATATATTTT

V: TRBV7-6
D: .
size: .
J: TRBJ2-2
CDR3: CASRTLGNTGELFF
DNA: TGTGCCAGTAGAACACTTGGCAACACCGGGGAGCTGTTTTTT

V: TRBV18
D: TRBD1
size: .
J: TRBJ2-7
CDR3: CASSLTGTGAYEQYF
DNA: TGTGCCAGCTCATTAACCGGGACAGGGGCCTACGAGCAGTACTTC

V: TRBV6-4
D: .
size: .
J: TRBJ2-5
CDR3: CASSMREGETQYF
DNA: TGTGCCAGCAGTATGCGGGAAGGGGAGACCCAGTACTTC

V: TRBV5-1
D: TRBD1
size: .
J: TRBJ2-2
CDR3: CASSFSRGLGELFF
DNA: TGCGCCAGCAGCTTCTCGAGGGGGCTCGGGGAGCTGTTTTTT

V: TRBV14
D: TRBD2
size: .
J: TRBJ2-1
CDR3: CASSQLAGWNRNEQFF
DNA: TGTGCCAGCAGCCAACTAGCGGGATGGAATAGAAATGAGCAGTTCTTC

V: TRBV6-5
D: .
size: once
J: TRBJ2-1
CDR3: CASRIARMNYNEQFF
DNA: TGTGCCAGCAGAATAGCCCGAATGAACTACAATGAGCAGTTCTTC

V: TRBV5-1
D: TRBD2
size: .
J: TRBJ2-7
CDR3: CASSLGLAGVSYEQYF
DNA: TGCGCCAGCAGCTTGGGACTAGCGGGAGTTAGCTACGAGCAGTACTTC

V: TRBV4-2
D: TRBD1
size: .
J: TRBJ1-1
CDR3: CASSSPTGDAEAFF
DNA: TGTGCCAGCAGTAGCCCGACAGGGGACGCTGAAGCTTTCTTT

V: TRBV5-1
D: TRBD1
size: .
J: TRBJ1-4
CDR3: CASSQDRGGEEKLFF
DNA: TGCGCCAGCAGCCAAGACAGGGGCGGTGAGGAAAAACTGTTTTTT

V: TRBV7-9
D: .
size: .
J: TRBJ1-1
CDR3: CASSLDGVGTEAFF
DNA: TGTGCCAGCAGCTTAGACGGCGTCGGCACTGAAGCTTTCTTT

V: TRBV19
D: .
size: once
J: TRBJ1-3
CDR3: CASSIPMGNTIYF
DNA: TGTGCCAGTAGTATCCCCATGGGAAACACCATATATTTT

V: TRBV6-5
D: .
size: .
J: TRBJ2-7
CDR3: CASSYSGIPAYEQYF
DNA: TGTGCCAGCAGTTACTCAGGGATCCCCGCCTACGAGCAGTACTTC

V: TRBV6-1
D: TRBD1
size: .
J: TRBJ2-7
CDR3: CASSEGTGGPTYEQYF
DNA: TGTGCCAGCAGTGAAGGGACAGGGGGCCCCACCTACGAGCAGTACTTC

V: TRBV11-2
D: .
size: .
J: TRBJ1-5
CDR3: CASSLDYTQPQHF
DNA: TGTGCCAGCAGCTTAGATTATACTCAGCCCCAGCATTTT

V: TRBV11-2
D: TRBD2
size: .
J: TRBJ2-7
CDR3: CASSFSGRDEQYF
DNA: TGTGCCAGCAGCTTTAGCGGGAGGGACGAGCAGTACTTC

V: TRBV5-4
D: .
size: .
J: TRBJ2-5
CDR3: CASSLEQARPETQYF
DNA: TGTGCCAGCAGCTTAGAACAGGCCCGCCCAGAGACCCAGTACTTC

V: TRBV9
D: .
size: few
J: TRBJ2-5
CDR3: CASSVEPGRTQYF
DNA: TGTGCCAGCAGCGTAGAGCCAGGGAGGACCCAGTACTTC

V: TRBV15
D: .
size: .
J: TRBJ1-1
CDR3: CATSRAGTMNTEAFF
DNA: TGTGCCACCAGCAGAGCCGGAACCATGAACACTGAAGCTTTCTTT

V: TRBV11-3
D: TRBD1
size: .
J: TRBJ1-1
CDR3: CASSFLPGQTPVMNTEAFF
DNA: TGTGCCAGCAGCTTCCTCCCGGGACAGACGCCTGTTATGAACACTGAAGCTTTCTTT